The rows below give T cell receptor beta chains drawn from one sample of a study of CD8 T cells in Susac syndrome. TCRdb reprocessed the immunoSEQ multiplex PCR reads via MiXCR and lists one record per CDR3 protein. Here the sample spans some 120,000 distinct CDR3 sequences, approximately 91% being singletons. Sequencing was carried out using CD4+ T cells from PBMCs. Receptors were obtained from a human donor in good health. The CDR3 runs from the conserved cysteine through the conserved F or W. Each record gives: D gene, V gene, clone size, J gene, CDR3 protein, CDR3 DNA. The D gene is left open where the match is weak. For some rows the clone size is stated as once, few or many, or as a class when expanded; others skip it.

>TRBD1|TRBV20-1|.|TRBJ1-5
CSARQTGGGQPQHF
TGCAGTGCTAGGCAAACAGGGGGAGGTCAGCCCCAGCATTTT
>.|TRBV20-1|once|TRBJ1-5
CSASPRYSNQPQHF
TGCAGTGCTAGTCCACGATATAGCAATCAGCCCCAGCATTTT
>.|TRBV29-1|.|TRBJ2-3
CSVLAGGTDTQYF
TGCAGCGTTTTAGCAGGGGGCACAGATACGCAGTATTTT
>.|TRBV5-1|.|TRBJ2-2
CASTRNAGTPNTGELFF
TGCGCCAGCACTCGAAATGCCGGGACACCGAACACCGGGGAGCTGTTTTTT
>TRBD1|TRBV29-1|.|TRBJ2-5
CSVEGDRGGQETQYF
TGCAGCGTTGAAGGGGACAGGGGAGGCCAAGAGACCCAGTACTTC
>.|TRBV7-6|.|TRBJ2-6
CASSLAGYGANVLTF
TGTGCCAGCAGCTTAGCGGGGTACGGGGCCAACGTCCTGACTTTC
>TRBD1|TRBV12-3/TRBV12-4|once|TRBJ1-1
CASSAGDRVVTFF
TGTGCCAGCAGTGCCGGCGACAGGGTCGTGACTTTCTTT
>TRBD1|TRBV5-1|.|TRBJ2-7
CASSLRQGEYEQYF
TGCGCCAGCAGCTTACGACAGGGAGAATACGAGCAGTACTTC
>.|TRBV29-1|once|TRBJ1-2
CSGQDLYGYTF
TGCAGCGGGCAGGACCTCTATGGCTACACCTTC
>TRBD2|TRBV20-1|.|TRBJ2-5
CSATGTSKETQYF
TGCAGTGCTACCGGGACTAGCAAAGAGACCCAGTACTTC
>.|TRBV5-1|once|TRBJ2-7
CASSLVGSNGEQYF
TGCGCCAGCAGCTTGGTGGGCAGTAACGGCGAGCAGTACTTC
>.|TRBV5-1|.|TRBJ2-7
CASSFSLSPTGAYEQYF
TGCGCCAGCAGCTTTTCCCTAAGCCCCACTGGGGCTTACGAGCAGTACTTC
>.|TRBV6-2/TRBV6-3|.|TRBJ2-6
CASSYGPRAGANVLTF
TGTGCCAGCAGTTACGGGCCCAGGGCCGGGGCCAACGTCCTGACTTTC
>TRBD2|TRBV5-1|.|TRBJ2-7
CASSLNPWREDSYEQYF
TGCGCCAGCAGCTTGAACCCCTGGCGGGAGGACTCCTACGAGCAGTACTTC
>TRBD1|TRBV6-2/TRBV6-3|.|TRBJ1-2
CATMDRFGGYTF
TGTGCCACCATGGACAGGTTTGGTGGCTACACCTTC
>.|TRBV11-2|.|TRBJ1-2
CASSVGPLGYTF
TGTGCCAGCAGCGTGGGACCGCTCGGCTACACCTTC
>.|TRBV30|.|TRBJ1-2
CAWSRRISDYGYTF
TGTGCCTGGAGCCGCAGGATTAGTGACTATGGCTACACCTTC
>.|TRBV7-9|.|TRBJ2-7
CASRLEDSSYEQYF
TGTGCCAGCAGACTAGAGGACAGTTCCTACGAGCAGTACTTC
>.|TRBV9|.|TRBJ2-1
CASSAGGAPGYNEQFF
TGTGCCAGCAGCGCAGGAGGGGCGCCGGGTTACAATGAGCAGTTCTTC
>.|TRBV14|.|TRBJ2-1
CASKLGGSLRDEQFF
TGTGCCAGCAAATTAGGAGGCTCTTTACGGGATGAGCAGTTCTTC
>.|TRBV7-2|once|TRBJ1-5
CASSLELNQPQHF
TGTGCCAGCAGCTTAGAATTAAATCAGCCCCAGCATTTT
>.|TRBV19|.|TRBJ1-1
CASTERGAITEAFF
TGTGCCAGTACCGAGCGGGGGGCAATCACTGAAGCTTTCTTT
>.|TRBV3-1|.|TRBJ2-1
CASTVNNEQFF
TGTGCCAGCACAGTGAACAATGAGCAGTTCTTC
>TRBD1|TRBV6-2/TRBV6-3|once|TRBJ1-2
CASGENRDRDSYTF
TGTGCCAGCGGAGAAAACCGGGACAGGGACAGCTACACCTTC
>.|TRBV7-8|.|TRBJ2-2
CASSDDRELFF
TGTGCCAGCAGCGACGACAGGGAGCTGTTTTTT
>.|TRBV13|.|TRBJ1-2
CASSLEGPGSTHGYTF
TGTGCCAGCAGCTTAGAGGGGCCAGGGTCTACCCATGGCTACACCTTC
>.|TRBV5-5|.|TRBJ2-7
CASSFPDANYEQYF
TGTGCCAGCAGCTTCCCGGACGCCAACTACGAGCAGTACTTC
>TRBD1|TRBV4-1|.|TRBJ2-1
CASSPRQGPSYNEQFF
TGCGCCAGCAGCCCCCGACAGGGGCCATCCTACAATGAGCAGTTCTTC
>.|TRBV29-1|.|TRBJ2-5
CSPRRLLLETQYF
TGCAGCCCCCGGAGGCTCCTCTTAGAGACCCAGTACTTC
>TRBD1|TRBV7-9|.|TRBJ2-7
CASSSGRDRVNEQYF
TGTGCCAGCAGCTCGGGCCGGGACAGGGTCAACGAGCAGTACTTC
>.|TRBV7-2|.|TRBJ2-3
CASSLLAGPRYTQYF
TGTGCCAGCAGCTTATTGGCGGGACCTAGGTACACGCAGTATTTT
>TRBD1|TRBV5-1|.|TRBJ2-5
CASSGVQGAGETQYF
TGCGCCAGCAGCGGTGTCCAGGGGGCCGGGGAGACCCAGTACTTC
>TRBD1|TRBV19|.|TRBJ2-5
CASSASGQKETQYF
TGTGCCAGTAGTGCCTCGGGACAGAAAGAGACCCAGTACTTC
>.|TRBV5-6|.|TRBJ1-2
CASSLVGGAPNYGYTF
TGTGCCAGCAGCTTGGTAGGCGGAGCCCCTAACTATGGCTACACCTTC
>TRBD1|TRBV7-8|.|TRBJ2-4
CASSFRGQHELAKNIQYF
TGTGCCAGCAGCTTCAGGGGACAGCATGAACTCGCCAAAAACATTCAGTACTTC
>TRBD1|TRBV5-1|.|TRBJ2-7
CASSFRPEGGSGSYEQYF
TGCGCCAGCAGCTTTAGGCCCGAAGGGGGCTCTGGGTCCTACGAGCAGTACTTC
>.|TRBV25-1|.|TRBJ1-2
CASSPSGGVYGYTF
TGTGCCAGCAGTCCGAGTGGGGGAGTCTATGGCTACACCTTC
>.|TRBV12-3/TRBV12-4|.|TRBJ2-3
CASSFDTGLDTQYF
TGTGCCAGCAGTTTCGACACAGGGTTAGATACGCAGTATTTT
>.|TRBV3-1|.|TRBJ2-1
CASSQRQGTFSYNEQFF
TGTGCCAGCAGCCAGAGGCAGGGGACTTTCTCCTACAATGAGCAGTTCTTC
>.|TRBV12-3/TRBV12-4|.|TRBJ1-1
CASKGSTEAFF
TGTGCCAGCAAAGGGAGCACTGAAGCTTTCTTT
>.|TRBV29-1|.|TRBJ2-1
CSVSHEQFF
TGCAGCGTTTCACATGAGCAGTTCTTC
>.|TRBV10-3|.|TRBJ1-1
CAIALPGTREAFF
TGTGCCATCGCTCTACCCGGGACCCGGGAAGCTTTCTTT
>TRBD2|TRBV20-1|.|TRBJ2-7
CSAPRPASGVHYEQYF
TGCAGTGCACCCAGACCGGCTAGCGGGGTCCACTACGAGCAGTACTTC